The 31 T cell receptor beta chains presented below share a single source sample, sequenced in a study of T cell repertoires in cytomegalovirus infection. For these receptors, no antigen is known. Each CDR3 protein gets one entry after TCRdb re-called the reads with MiXCR. The sample carries hundreds of thousands of distinct CDR3 sequences, about 42% recorded once. Material: cultured PBMCs, obtained from culture after CMV antigen stimulation. Source of these receptors: a human donor in good health (CMV status not recorded). Some clones in this sample may be carry-over from other donors' samples.

The chain couples TRBV7-2 to TRBJ2-1; D is undetermined. Trimming took 2 bases from V and 6 from J, leaving 11 bases between them. This CDR3 is built from 14 residues. Germline values: CDR1 SGHTA, CDR2 FQGNSA. The CDR3 nucleotides read TGTGCCAGCAGCTTAATTTTCCCCGGCAATGAGCAGTTCTTC. It specifies CASSLIFPGNEQFF.

The chain joins TRBV7-8 to TRBJ1-1, with D perhaps TRBD1 (5 bases). V gave up 4 bases and J gave up 8 bases, with 14 bases separating them. This CDR3 spans 13 amino acids. In germline, CDR1 is SGHVS, CDR2 FQNEAQ. The CDR3 reads CASSSSGGWEAFF. The CDR3 DNA follows: TGTGCCAGCAGCTCGTCGGGGGGGTGGGAAGCTTTCTTT.

This clonotype occurred many times. The V call is TRBV7-2, the J call TRBJ2-5; D not certain. V was clipped by 0 bases and J by 0 bases, with 8 bases between them. Per germline, CDR1 SGHTA and CDR2 FQGNSA. CDR3 length equals 15 residues. In DNA form, the CDR3 reads TGTGCCAGCAGCTTAGCCGTTGGGAACCAAGAGACCCAGTACTTC. Amino acids: CASSLAVGNQETQYF.

J is TRBJ2-7 and V is TRBV20-1, with 9 positions matching TRBD1. This CDR3 is built from 16 residues. The junction had 14 bases not matched to a gene; V was cut back by 4 bases and J by 4 bases. Germline CDR1 DFQATT, CDR2 SNEGSKA (reference sequence). CDR3 loop: CSATTSYRGHRYEQYF. As DNA, the CDR3 is TGCAGTGCTACAACATCTTACAGGGGGCATCGATACGAGCAGTACTTC.

This clonotype showed up just a few times. V gene TRBV7-6 combines with J gene TRBJ1-3; tentatively, D is TRBD1 (5 bases). Per the germline V gene, CDR1 is SGHVS and CDR2 is FNYEAQ. V was pared by 4 bases and J by 3 bases, with 10 bases between. CDR3 length: 14 amino acids. The CDR3 here is CASSSQGFGNTIYF. The DNA for the CDR3 is TGTGCCAGCAGCTCCCAGGGATTTGGAAACACCATATATTTT. Filled out from reference TRBV7-6 and TRBJ1-3, the complete variable domain reads GAGVSQSPRYKVTKRGQDVALRCDPISGHVSLYWYRQALGQGPEFLTYFNYEAQQDKSGLPNDRFSAERPEGSISTLTIQRTEQRDSAMYRCASSSQGFGNTIYFGEGSWLTVV.

This clonotype is a singleton in its sample. The chain couples TRBV19 to TRBJ2-1; D assignment may be TRBD1 or TRBD2 (5 bases each). V was trimmed by 0 bases and J by 4 bases, leaving 13 bases between them. Germline CDR1 and CDR2: LNHDA and SQIVND (reference sequence). The CDR3 is made up of 16 amino acids. The CDR3 coding sequence is TGTGCCAGTAGTATAGAACTAGTTGGGGGTTACAATGAGCAGTTCTTC. This codes for CASSIELVGGYNEQFF. Together with reference TRBV19 and TRBJ2-1, the CDR3 gives the full variable domain: DGGITQSPKYLFRKEGQNVTLSCEQNLNHDAMYWYRQDPGQGLRLIYYSQIVNDFQKGDIAEGYSVSREKKESFPLTVTSAQKNPTAFYLCASSIELVGGYNEQFFGPGTRLTVL.

This sequence joins TRBV7-2 and TRBJ1-4, with D uncertain. The CDR3 runs to 14 residues. Germline V gene data show CDR1 as SGHTA and CDR2 as FQGNSA. V lost 1 base to trimming and J lost 7 bases, with 10 bases between them. The CDR3 sequence: CASSLGQASEKLFF. Written as DNA, the CDR3 is TGTGCCAGCAGCTTAGGGCAAGCGAGTGAAAAACTGTTTTTT.

The rearrangement joins TRBV6-6 to TRBJ2-2, with D possibly being TRBD2 (6 bases). The germline V gene has CDR1 MNHNY and CDR2 SVGAGI (reference sequence). The CDR3 spans 16 residues. V shed 0 bases and J shed 8 bases, with 16 bases lying between them. The CDR3 loop is CASSYSASALLGELFF. The CDR3 DNA follows: TGTGCCAGCAGTTACTCGGCTAGCGCCTTGCTTGGGGAGCTGTTTTTT.

This sequence joins TRBV19 and TRBJ1-1; D is unresolved. The CDR3 extends over 14 amino acids. CDR1 is LNHDA and CDR2 is SQIVND in the germline V gene (reference sequence). Trimming took 4 bases from V and 1 from J, leaving 10 bases between them. This CDR3 reads CASSTPRANTEAFF. The CDR3 DNA is TGTGCCAGTAGTACCCCGCGGGCGAACACTGAAGCTTTCTTT.

The chain has TRBV6-1 and TRBJ2-1; D ambiguous. CDR3 length equals 13 residues. V lost 5 bases and J lost 15, with 20 bases in between. Germline V gene sequence: CDR1 MNHNS, CDR2 SASEGT. The CDR3 loop is CASSYGWPRYWFF. DNA of the CDR3: TGTGCCAGCAGTTACGGGTGGCCGCGTTACTGGTTCTTC.

This clonotype has more than one count but fewer than ten. This chain connects TRBV7-1 to TRBJ2-3, with D unresolved. TRBV7-1 is an open reading frame whose function is uncertain. V was pared by 1 base and J by 0 bases, with 17 bases between. This CDR3 has 18 residues. This CDR3 reads CASSSVLSALLSTDTQYF. The CDR3 nucleotides read TGTGCCAGCAGCTCAGTTCTATCGGCCCTACTGAGCACAGATACGCAGTATTTT.

Only a few counts were recorded for this clonotype. The CDR3 loop is CASSWMGAKNIQYF. DNA for the CDR3: TGTGCCAGCAGCTGGATGGGAGCCAAAAACATTCAGTACTTC. The chain links TRBV7-2 to TRBJ2-4; D gene uncertain. With 4 bases removed from V and 0 bases from J, the gap between germline ends came to 7 bases. The length of the CDR3 is 14 residues. CDR1 is SGHTA and CDR2 is FQGNSA in the germline V gene. The variable domain in full, with the rest retrieved from reference TRBV7-2 and TRBJ2-4, is GAGVSQSPSNKVTEKGKDVELRCDPISGHTALYWYRQSLGQGLEFLIYFQGNSAPDKSGLPSDRFSAERTGGSVSTLTIQRTQQEDSAVYLCASSWMGAKNIQYFGAGTRLSVL.

V usage is TRBV5-1 and J usage is TRBJ2-2; no firm D call. V was shortened by 0 bases and J by 2 bases, with 8 bases between the two germline ends. CDR3 length: 15 amino acids. Germline loops: CDR1 SGHRS, CDR2 YFSETQ. The CDR3 loop reads CASSLAPKNTGELFF. The CDR3 coding sequence is TGCGCCAGCAGCTTGGCGCCGAAAAACACCGGGGAGCTGTTTTTT.

In DNA form, the CDR3 reads TGTGCCAGCAGTACCCGAGGGGGGCTTGAAAAACTGTTTTTT. It encodes CASSTRGGLEKLFF. The J gene is TRBJ1-4, the V gene TRBV6-6; TRBD1 is a possible D gene (6 bases). Per the germline V gene, CDR1 is MNHNY and CDR2 is SVGAGI (reference sequence). The CDR3 runs to 14 residues. The ends were cut back, 5 bases at V and 7 bases at J, with 14 bases in the middle.

This clonotype has more than one count but fewer than ten. The CDR3 coding sequence is TGTGCCAGCAGGGGGGGTAGCGGGAGCGTAGATACGCAGTATTTT. This gives the protein CASRGGSGSVDTQYF. The chain links TRBV7-2 to TRBJ2-3, with 9 bases matching TRBD2. The CDR3 is 15 amino acids. The germline CDR1 and CDR2 sequences are SGHTA and FQGNSA. Unmatched junction bases numbered 9, after V lost 6 bases and J lost 5 bases. The variable domain in full, completed from reference TRBV7-2 and TRBJ2-3, reads GAGVSQSPSNKVTEKGKDVELRCDPISGHTALYWYRQSLGQGLEFLIYFQGNSAPDKSGLPSDRFSAERTGGSVSTLTIQRTQQEDSAVYLCASRGGSGSVDTQYFGPGTRLTVL.

This chain joins TRBV7-6 and TRBJ2-5; the D gene is possibly TRBD1 (5 bases). The germline CDR1 and CDR2 sequences are SGHVS and FNYEAQ. CDR3 length equals 14 residues. Trimming took off 2 bases at V and 5 bases at J, with 12 bases between the two ends. Here the CDR3 reads CASSLRPRAETQYF. The CDR3 DNA sequence: TGTGCCAGCAGCTTAAGGCCCAGGGCGGAGACCCAGTACTTC.

The chain couples TRBV9 to TRBJ1-6; D gene ambiguous. Trimming took 2 bases from V and 12 from J, leaving 21 bases between them. The CDR3 consists of 16 residues. Germline CDR1 is SGDLS and CDR2 is YYNGEE. CDR3 in DNA: TGTGCCAGCAGCGTTTTCCCACAGCGCTCCCGGGTACCCCTCCACTTT. Translated, it gives CASSVFPQRSRVPLHF.

J is TRBJ2-7 and V is TRBV28; the D gene is possibly TRBD1 (6 bases). This CDR3 contains 17 residues. Germline values: CDR1 MDHEN, CDR2 SYDVKM. V lost 7 bases and J lost 7, with 29 bases in between. The CDR3 here is CASTAQATGSLLKEQYF. Written as DNA, the CDR3 is TGTGCCAGCACCGCCCAGGCAACAGGGTCCCTGCTCAAGGAGCAGTACTTC.

This clonotype appeared a few times. The rearrangement joins TRBV7-2 to TRBJ2-7; a possible D gene is TRBD1 (7 bases). The CDR3 contains 13 residues. The V and J ends lost 5 bases and 3 bases respectively, with 11 bases between them. Germline values: CDR1 SGHTA, CDR2 FQGNSA. In DNA form, the CDR3 reads TGTGCCAGCAGCCTCAGGGGGGTCTACGAGCAGTACTTC. Translated: CASSLRGVYEQYF.

This clonotype was found many times. This chain joins TRBV7-9 and TRBJ1-1; 7 nucleotides line up with TRBD1. The CDR3 runs to 13 residues. J lost 4 bases, V lost 1 base, and 0 bases had no gene match. The germline CDR1 and CDR2 sequences are SEHNR and FQNEAQ (reference sequence). The chain's CDR3 is CASSLEGATEAFF. The CDR3 DNA follows: TGTGCCAGCAGCTTAGAGGGGGCCACTGAAGCTTTCTTT.

The chain carries TRBV6-1 and TRBJ2-2; 7 bases match TRBD1. Germline CDR1 is MNHNS and CDR2 is SASEGT. V lost 8 bases, J lost 7 bases, and 10 bases stayed unmatched. The CDR3 is 14 residues long. In DNA form, the CDR3 reads TGTGCCAGCCACGACAGGGCCGGGGACGGGGAGCTGTTTTTT. This sequence encodes CASHDRAGDGELFF.

This sequence joins TRBV7-2 and TRBJ1-3; no definite D call. V was cut by 5 bases and J by 0 bases, with 14 bases left in between. This CDR3 has 16 residues. Germline CDR1 SGHTA, CDR2 FQGNSA. The CDR3 DNA reads as TGTGCCAGCAGCCCCCCCCGCGGTGGCTCTGGAAACACCATATATTTT. This sequence encodes CASSPPRGGSGNTIYF. The full variable domain, completed using reference TRBV7-2 and TRBJ1-3, is GAGVSQSPSNKVTEKGKDVELRCDPISGHTALYWYRQSLGQGLEFLIYFQGNSAPDKSGLPSDRFSAERTGGSVSTLTIQRTQQEDSAVYLCASSPPRGGSGNTIYFGEGSWLTVV.

This chain connects TRBV7-2 to TRBJ1-5, with unresolved D. From germline, CDR1 is SGHTA and CDR2 FQGNSA. The CDR3 extends over 11 amino acids. V gave up 5 bases and J gave up 11 bases, with 10 bases separating them. DNA for the CDR3: TGTGCCAGCAGCCAAGTTGGCTCCCAGCATTTT. It codes for CASSQVGSQHF.

The chain combines TRBV24-1 with TRBJ2-5; possibly TRBD1 or TRBD2 for D (5 bases each). The CDR3 consists of 13 residues. Germline lookup yields CDR1 KGHDR and CDR2 SFDVKD. V lost 12 bases to trimming and J lost 1 base, with 14 bases between them. The CDR3 DNA reads as TGTGCCGTCGGTGGGGGATTCCAAGAGACCCAGTACTTC. It specifies CAVGGGFQETQYF.

This chain links TRBV7-2 with TRBJ2-6; D remains ambiguous. This CDR3 spans 13 amino acids. V was pared by 8 bases and J by 0 bases, with 5 bases between. From germline, CDR1 is SGHTA and CDR2 FQGNSA. The CDR3 loop reads CASLFSGANVLTF. The CDR3 nucleotides read TGTGCCAGCCTCTTCTCTGGGGCCAACGTCCTGACTTTC.

This clonotype occurred a few times. The chain is built from TRBV19 and TRBJ2-1; 8 bases line up with TRBD2. The CDR3 extends over 15 amino acids. The V gene's germline CDR1 is LNHDA and CDR2 SQIVND (reference sequence). V shed 9 bases, J shed 4 bases, and the junction held 11 bases outside the gene matches. This chain's CDR3 is CASRNGRGVYNEQFF. The CDR3 region has the DNA TGTGCCAGCCGTAACGGGAGGGGAGTTTACAATGAGCAGTTCTTC. The full variable domain, its missing parts supplied by reference TRBV19 and TRBJ2-1, is DGGITQSPKYLFRKEGQNVTLSCEQNLNHDAMYWYRQDPGQGLRLIYYSQIVNDFQKGDIAEGYSVSREKKESFPLTVTSAQKNPTAFYLCASRNGRGVYNEQFFGPGTRLTVL.

This chain joins TRBV28 and TRBJ1-2, with D possibly TRBD1 on 6 matching bases. This CDR3 is built from 15 residues. Trimming stripped 3 bases from V and 2 bases from J, with 13 bases between. CDR1 and CDR2 (germline): MDHEN, SYDVKM. CDR3 DNA: TGTGCCAGCAGTTTCGGGCCCAGGGGAAACTATGGCTACACCTTC. It codes for CASSFGPRGNYGYTF.

The chain combines TRBV7-4 with TRBJ2-3, with D possibly matching TRBD2 (7 bases). This CDR3 has 17 amino acids. CDR1 is SGHVT and CDR2 is SQSDAQ in the germline V gene. The V end lost 5 bases, the J end lost 3 bases, and 21 bases lay between the germline ends. The CDR3 protein is CASSPRRLADRTDTQYF. In nucleotides, the CDR3 is TGTGCCAGCAGCCCGCGGCGACTAGCTGACAGGACAGATACGCAGTATTTT.

This chain connects TRBV12-3 or TRBV12-4 to TRBJ2-7; possible D gene TRBD1, 6 bases. The CDR3 runs to 15 residues. Trimming cost V 5 bases and J 6 bases, with 20 bases left between them. As DNA, the CDR3 is TGTGCCAGCAGTGCCGACCTCAACAGGGTAGGCGAGCAGTACTTC. Encoded protein: CASSADLNRVGEQYF.

This clonotype came up once. Here the CDR3 reads CATSSGDRFYEQYF. CDR3 nucleotides: TGTGCCACCAGTTCAGGGGACAGGTTTTACGAGCAGTACTTC. The chain joins TRBV15 to TRBJ2-7; 8 bases map to TRBD1. V lost 6 bases, J lost 4 bases, and 8 bases stayed unmatched. This CDR3 has 14 residues. Looked up from germline, CDR1 is LNHNV and CDR2 is YYDKDF (reference sequence).

This clonotype was observed a handful of times. CDR3 DNA: TGTGCCAGCAGTTACGTAGGGACCGTGGTGGGCAATGAGCAGTTCTTC. It codes for CASSYVGTVVGNEQFF. The V gene is TRBV6-5, the J gene TRBJ2-1; perhaps D is TRBD1 or TRBD2 (5 bases each). The germline V gene has CDR1 MNHEY and CDR2 SVGAGI. CDR3 length equals 16 residues. Trimming stripped 2 bases from V and 6 bases from J, with 17 bases between.